Each of the 6 T cell receptor beta chains below was sequenced from the same sample in a study of radiotherapy plus CTLA-4 blockade in lung cancer. The assay was immunoSEQ multiplex PCR, and TCRdb's table has in-frame clones only and misses some. The sample records some 100,000 clones, approximately 84% being singletons. The starting material was peripheral blood, obtained from a patient treated with radiotherapy plus ipilimumab. These receptors came from a human donor with non-small cell lung cancer who had a partial response to radiotherapy plus ipilimumab.

The chain couples TRBV28 to TRBJ2-3; tentative D call: TRBD1 (5 bases). The CDR3 is 16 residues long. The V end was cut by 3 bases, the J end by 2 bases, with 15 bases between. The germline V gene has CDR1 MDHEN and CDR2 SYDVKM. DNA for the CDR3: TGTGCCAGCAGTTTTTCCCCAGGACAATACACAGATACGCAGTATTTT. Encoded protein: CASSFSPGQYTDTQYF.

This chain uses TRBV9 with TRBJ2-1; perhaps TRBD2 as D (6 bases). This CDR3 has 15 amino acids. The germline CDR1 and CDR2 sequences are SGDLS and YYNGEE. V was cut by 4 bases and J by 5 bases, with 16 bases left in between. In DNA form, the CDR3 reads TGTGCCAGCAGCCGACATGGGGGAGGTCACAATGAGCAGTTCTTC. It translates to CASSRHGGGHNEQFF.

This chain's CDR3 is CAWSAQPNTEAFF. CDR3 DNA: TGTGCCTGGAGTGCACAGCCGAACACTGAAGCTTTCTTT. The rearrangement links TRBV30 to TRBJ1-1, with no clear D. V was shortened by 1 base and J by 1 base, with 7 bases between the two germline ends. Germline V CDR1 and CDR2: GTSNPN, SVGIG (reference sequence). The CDR3 loop spans 13 amino acids.

Written as DNA, the CDR3 is TGCGCCAGCAGCTTGACAGGATACAATGAGCAGTTCTTC. Translation gives CASSLTGYNEQFF. This rearrangement joins TRBV5-1 to TRBJ2-1; possibly TRBD1 for D (5 bases). Trimming cost V 1 base and J 4 bases, with 6 bases left between them. The CDR3 extends over 13 amino acids. From germline, CDR1 is SGHRS and CDR2 YFSETQ.

The V and J genes are TRBV7-9 and TRBJ1-2, with 12 bases aligning to TRBD1. Germline V gene lookup returns CDR1 SEHNR and CDR2 FQNEAQ (reference sequence). The CDR3 spans 14 residues. V lost 3 bases to trimming and J lost 8 bases; unmatched junction nucleotides: 4. Here the CDR3 reads CASSFRGQGAGYTF. The CDR3 bases are TGTGCCAGCAGCTTCCGGGGACAGGGGGCGGGCTACACCTTC.

This clone appeared a single time. The rearrangement uses TRBV5-1 and TRBJ2-5; 8 bases line up with TRBD1. The germline gives CDR1 SGHRS, CDR2 YFSETQ. CDR3 length equals 14 residues. Trimming removed 4 bases from V and 5 bases from J; junction bases left unmatched: 7. In nucleotides, the CDR3 is TGCGCCAGCAGCCCACAGGGGGTGGGGGAGACCCAGTACTTC. It encodes CASSPQGVGETQYF.